These T cell receptor beta chains were read from a single sample in a study of blood T cell repertoires in COVID-19. TCRdb keeps only in-frame clones here, not all; method: immunoSEQ multiplex PCR. The sample lists 290,000 or so clones, around 87% occurring once. What was sequenced was peripheral blood. These receptors were obtained from a man between 65 and 85 years old with acute or convalescent COVID-19. CDR3s include the opening cysteine and the closing phenylalanine or tryptophan. A D gene is named only where the DNA matches it firmly. Clone size is shown for a subset of rows, as once, few, many or a class of expanded clone.

V	size	D	J	DNA	CDR3
TRBV7-2	-	TRBD2	TRBJ2-1	TGTGCCAGCAGCCGGACTAGCGGGACTCACAATGAGCAGTTCTTC	CASSRTSGTHNEQFF
TRBV10-1	-	-	TRBJ2-7	TGCGCCAGCAGTGAGTTACTAGCTGGGGAGCAGTACTTC	CASSELLAGEQYF
TRBV30	-	TRBD2	TRBJ2-5	TGTGCCTGGGAGAATACGGGGGAGGGGAAGACCCAGTACTTC	CAWENTGEGKTQYF
TRBV4-3	-	TRBD1	TRBJ1-4	TGCGCCAGCAGCCAAGAACGCCGGGACAGGGTTCAGAGACTGTTTTTT	CASSQERRDRVQRLFF
TRBV7-6	-	-	TRBJ1-2	TGTGCCAGCAGTTCAGGACAGTGGGGGCATGGCTACACCTTC	CASSSGQWGHGYTF
TRBV5-5	-	TRBD1	TRBJ2-1	TGTGCCAGCAGCTCCGGACAGGGTAATTTCAATGAGCAGTTCTTC	CASSSGQGNFNEQFF
TRBV7-2	-	-	TRBJ2-7	TGTGCCAGCAGCCCTATACAAAACAGGGTCTCCCCCGTGCAGTACTTC	CASSPIQNRVSPVQYF
TRBV3-1/TRBV3-2	-	-	TRBJ1-2	TGTGCCAGCAGCCAAGGCACCATAACTCCTAACTATGGCTACACCTTC	CASSQGTITPNYGYTF
TRBV9	-	-	TRBJ2-3	TGTGCCAGCAGCGTAACCCCGACTAGTTATGATACGCAGTATTTT	CASSVTPTSYDTQYF
TRBV18	-	-	TRBJ2-5	TGTGCCAGCTCACCATCCACTCGAGAGACCCAGTACTTC	CASSPSTRETQYF
TRBV9	-	-	TRBJ2-7	TGTGCCAGCAGCGTAGCCCCGGGGAGCTCCTACGAGCAGTACTTC	CASSVAPGSSYEQYF
TRBV7-8	-	-	TRBJ1-5	TGTGCCAGCAGCTTAGGAGGGAGGGCGGGTCAGCCCCAGCATTTT	CASSLGGRAGQPQHF
TRBV18	-	-	TRBJ1-4	TGTGCCAGCTCACCTAGTGCGCGGGGGAGTGAAAAACTGTTTTTT	CASSPSARGSEKLFF
TRBV5-1	-	-	TRBJ1-2	TGCGCCAGCCGGGACTCGGGTAACTATGGCTACACCTTC	CASRDSGNYGYTF
TRBV6-2/TRBV6-3	-	TRBD1	TRBJ1-2	TGTGCCAGCAGTTCCGGGACAGGGAAGAGATATGGCTACACCTTC	CASSSGTGKRYGYTF
TRBV5-6	-	TRBD1	TRBJ1-4	TGTGCCAGCAGGATACAGGGGGCCGGGAATGAAAAACTGTTTTTT	CASRIQGAGNEKLFF
TRBV7-9	-	TRBD2	TRBJ2-4	TGTGTCAGCAGCTTTGACAGGCTGCGGGGGGACTTC	CVSSFDRLRGDF
TRBV10-3	few	-	TRBJ1-2	TGTGCCATCAGTGAGTCGGGGCAGATTAACTATGGCTACACCTTC	CAISESGQINYGYTF
TRBV19	few	-	TRBJ1-1	TGTGCCAGTAGTATGGACCGGGATACAGAAGCTTTCTTT	CASSMDRDTEAFF
TRBV9	-	-	TRBJ1-1	TGTGCCAGCAGCGTAGACGGGGTGAACACTGAAGCTTTCTTT	CASSVDGVNTEAFF
TRBV7-2	few	TRBD1	TRBJ1-1	TGTGCCAGCAGCTCCCGACAGGGTGCGAACACTGAAGCTTTCTTT	CASSSRQGANTEAFF
TRBV19	-	-	TRBJ1-6	TGTGCCAGTAGTATAGGGGGAGGATCGTGGAATTCACCCCTCCACTTT	CASSIGGGSWNSPLHF
TRBV5-1	-	-	TRBJ2-7	TGCGCCAGCAGCCGAACCGACAGTTCCTACGAGCAGTACTTC	CASSRTDSSYEQYF
TRBV19	-	-	TRBJ1-2	TGTGCCAGCAGTATCGGTCCCGGCTATGGCTACACCTTC	CASSIGPGYGYTF
TRBV21-1	-	-	TRBJ2-5	TGTGCCAGCAGCCCGGGGGGGACAGGGGAGGGAGAGACCCAGTACTTC	CASSPGGTGEGETQYF
TRBV4-3	-	-	TRBJ1-5	TGCGCCAGCAGCCAAGATAGGGAGCAGCCCCAGCATTTT	CASSQDREQPQHF
TRBV20-1	-	-	TRBJ2-5	TGCAGTGGACAGGGAGGAGAGACCCAGTACTTC	CSGQGGETQYF
TRBV3-1/TRBV3-2	-	-	TRBJ1-3	TGTGCCAGCTCCGCCAGGGACTCTGGAAACACCATATATTTT	CASSARDSGNTIYF
TRBV14	-	TRBD2	TRBJ2-7	TGTGCCAGCAGCCAAGATCCCCGGAAGGCTAGCGGGGGGTTCTACGAGCAGTACTTC	CASSQDPRKASGGFYEQYF
TRBV4-2	-	-	TRBJ1-1	TGTGCCAGCAGCCAAGACCGGCTAGGGGCTGAAGCTTTCTTT	CASSQDRLGAEAFF
TRBV5-5	once	TRBD1	TRBJ2-7	TGTGCCAGCAGCCGGGGACAGGGCATAATCTACGAGCAGTACTTC	CASSRGQGIIYEQYF
TRBV4-2	-	TRBD2	TRBJ2-5	TGTGCCAGCAGCCCTGGGACTAGCGGGAGTGAGACCCAGTACTTC	CASSPGTSGSETQYF
TRBV29-1	-	-	TRBJ2-3	TGCAGCCTACGATACCGGGACACAGATACGCAGTATTTT	CSLRYRDTDTQYF
TRBV29-1	-	-	TRBJ2-2	TGCAGCGTCCGAGGTCAGGGGCACACCGGGGAGCTGTTTTTT	CSVRGQGHTGELFF
TRBV27	-	TRBD2	TRBJ2-7	TGTGCCAGCAGCGTGGAGTTTGGCGGGGGGGCTTACGAGCAGTACTTC	CASSVEFGGGAYEQYF
TRBV18	once	-	TRBJ2-7	TGTGCCAGCTCACCACCGGTGGCCAGGGCCCACCTCTACGAGCAGTACTTC	CASSPPVARAHLYEQYF
TRBV5-1	-	TRBD1	TRBJ1-2	TGCGCCAGCAGCTCTCACAGGGGCGGCTACACCTTC	CASSSHRGGYTF
TRBV7-9	-	-	TRBJ1-1	TGTGCCAGCAGCTTAGCGCGCAGGGATGGGGTGAACACTGAAGCTTTCTTT	CASSLARRDGVNTEAFF
TRBV28	-	-	TRBJ2-7	TGTGCCAGCAGCTCCCCGGACTCCCCTGGTTACGAGCAGTACTTC	CASSSPDSPGYEQYF
TRBV5-6	-	-	TRBJ1-6	TGTGCCAGCAGCTCCACTTATTCACCCCTCCACTTT	CASSSTYSPLHF
TRBV6-2/TRBV6-3	-	-	TRBJ2-4	TGTGCCAGCAGTTATTGGGGGACAATCAAAATAGCCAAAAACATTCAGTACTTC	CASSYWGTIKIAKNIQYF
TRBV15	-	TRBD1	TRBJ2-4	TGTGCCACCAGCAGAGAAGGGACAGTTAATAGGGTTCAGTACTTC	CATSREGTVNRVQYF
TRBV28	-	TRBD1	TRBJ2-3	TGTGCCAGCAGACTCCCGACTGACGGGACAGGGGAGCATTTT	CASRLPTDGTGEHF
TRBV6-2/TRBV6-3	-	-	TRBJ1-1	TGTGCCAGCAGTTTAGCACGGGGAGCATCCCCCTCCAAAGCTTTCTTT	CASSLARGASPSKAFF
TRBV30	-	TRBD1	TRBJ1-3	TGTGCCTGGATAAGAAAGGACAGGTCCTCTGGAAACACCATATATTTT	CAWIRKDRSSGNTIYF
TRBV9	-	TRBD1	TRBJ1-3	TGTGCCAGCAGCGCATCGGGACAGACCTCTGGAAACACCATATATTTT	CASSASGQTSGNTIYF
TRBV4-2	-	TRBD2	TRBJ2-7	TGTGCCAGCAGCCAAGAAAATAGTGGGACTAGCGGGTGGCACTACGAGCAGTACTTC	CASSQENSGTSGWHYEQYF
TRBV28	-	TRBD2	TRBJ2-1	TGTGCCAGCAGTTTTGGGGACTACCCGTACAATGAGCAGTTCTTC	CASSFGDYPYNEQFF
TRBV7-3	few	-	TRBJ2-1	TGTGCCAGCAGCCTCCAGGGTCCATGGGGAGGAGAGCAGTTCTTC	CASSLQGPWGGEQFF
TRBV14	-	-	TRBJ2-7	TGTGCCAGCAGCCAAGGGCCTGCTGGCAGCGAGCAGTACTTC	CASSQGPAGSEQYF
TRBV19	-	TRBD2	TRBJ2-3	TGTGCCAGTACTAGCGGGGCTTACACAGATACGCAGTATTTT	CASTSGAYTDTQYF
TRBV7-2	few	TRBD1	TRBJ1-1	TGTGCCAGCAGCCCCGGGACAGGGGTGGGAACTGAAGCTTTCTTT	CASSPGTGVGTEAFF
TRBV3-1/TRBV3-2	once	TRBD1	TRBJ1-2	TGTGCCAGCAGCCAAGATCTAACAGGGGGTAATGGCTACACCTTC	CASSQDLTGGNGYTF
TRBV30	-	-	TRBJ1-3	TGTGCCTGGTCCATCGGCGGAACTGGAAACACCATATATTTT	CAWSIGGTGNTIYF
TRBV11-2	once	-	TRBJ1-1	TGTGCCAGCAGCGAATACCGGGACACTGAAGCTTTCTTT	CASSEYRDTEAFF
TRBV4-2	-	-	TRBJ1-6	TGTGCCAGCAGCCAAGAAACCCAGGGGTCACCCCTCCACTTT	CASSQETQGSPLHF
TRBV7-2	-	TRBD2	TRBJ2-1	TGTGCCAGCAGTTCTACTAGCGGGAGGGGGAGGGGCGATGAGCAGTTCTTC	CASSSTSGRGRGDEQFF
TRBV9	-	TRBD1	TRBJ1-2	TGTGCCAGCAGAGGGGACAGGGGGTTCGGCTACACCTTC	CASRGDRGFGYTF
TRBV5-1	-	TRBD1	TRBJ2-7	TGCGCCAGCAGCGGGGGACAGGGCGTCGAGCAGTACTTC	CASSGGQGVEQYF
TRBV6-1	-	-	TRBJ2-5	TGTGCCAGCAGTGAAGTGGAGCAAGAGACCCAGTACTTC	CASSEVEQETQYF